The 12 T cell receptor beta chains reported below all come from one sample, sequenced in a study of T cell responses to AZD1222 COVID-19 vaccine. Assay used: immunoSEQ multiplex PCR; TCRdb lists only in-frame clones, some missing. This table holds 95,000 to 120,000 clones, approximately 89% found once. Sequenced here: peripheral blood, sampled on day 0 of MenACWY control vaccination. These receptors were obtained from an adult in good health.

J is TRBJ1-5 and V is TRBV6-2 or TRBV6-3, with 8 bases lining up with TRBD1. CDR1 MNHEY and CDR2 SVGEGT come from the germline V gene. This CDR3 has 14 residues. V lost 5 bases to trimming and J lost 5 bases; unmatched junction nucleotides: 5. Written as DNA, the CDR3 is TGTGCCAGCAGTGACAGGGGTTTAGATCAGCCCCAGCATTTT. This translates into CASSDRGLDQPQHF.

This clone was counted a single time. The genes are TRBV5-1 and TRBJ1-1, with 7 nucleotides matching TRBD1. The trim removed 4 bases at V and 3 bases at J, leaving 6 bases unmatched. Germline loops: CDR1 SGHRS, CDR2 YFSETQ. The CDR3 runs 14 residues. The CDR3 sequence: CASSVTGRDTEAFF. In nucleotides, the CDR3 is TGCGCCAGCAGCGTGACAGGGAGGGACACTGAAGCTTTCTTT. Full variable domain (missing parts from reference TRBV5-1 and TRBJ1-1): KAGVTQTPRYLIKTRGQQVTLSCSPISGHRSVSWYQQTPGQGLQFLFEYFSETQRNKGNFPGRFSGRQFSNSRSEMNVSTLELGDSALYLCASSVTGRDTEAFFGQGTRLTVV.

The V and J genes are TRBV5-5 and TRBJ1-3; unclear D gene. In germline, CDR1 is SGHKS, CDR2 YYEKEE (reference sequence). The CDR3 length is 15 residues. Trimming cost V 0 bases and J 4 bases, with 11 bases left between them. The CDR3 nucleotides read TGTGCCAGCAGCTTGGTGCCAGGCCCAGGAAACACCATATATTTT. Protein: CASSLVPGPGNTIYF.

This chain uses TRBV5-6 with TRBJ2-1, with 10 nucleotides matching TRBD1. With 4 bases clipped from V and 6 bases from J, the junction kept 7 bases outside the gene matches. Germline values: CDR1 SGHDT, CDR2 YYEEEE. This CDR3 comprises 15 residues. Written as DNA, the CDR3 is TGTGCCAGCAGCCGGGGACAGGGGAGGGTCAATGAGCAGTTCTTC. Residues: CASSRGQGRVNEQFF.

The CDR3 DNA is TGTGCCAGTAGTATAGTGGGAGGGAAAACTAATTCACCCCTCCACTTT. It encodes CASSIVGGKTNSPLHF. The chain recombines TRBV19 with TRBJ1-6; D unresolved. The V gene lost 1 base and the J gene lost 6 bases, with 13 bases spanning the gap. From germline, CDR1 is LNHDA and CDR2 SQIVND (reference sequence). The CDR3 loop spans 16 amino acids.

The sample holds one count of this clone. This rearrangement joins TRBV3-1 (or the pseudogene TRBV3-2) to TRBJ2-7; the match to TRBD2 covers 12 bases. From germline, CDR1 is LGHDT and CDR2 YNNKEL (reference sequence). This CDR3 region has 16 residues. The J segment lost 0 bases and the V segment lost 4 bases, leaving 4 bases of the junction unmatched. The chain's CDR3 is CASSLGLAGSSYEQYF. In nucleotides, the CDR3 is TGTGCCAGCAGCCTTGGACTAGCGGGGAGCTCCTACGAGCAGTACTTC.

The chain is built from TRBV9 and TRBJ2-7; D tentatively reads TRBD1 or TRBD2 (6 bases each). V lost 0 bases to trimming and J lost 4 bases, with 11 bases between them. The CDR3 extends over 14 amino acids. Germline V gene data show CDR1 as SGDLS and CDR2 as YYNGEE. The CDR3 here is CASSVGQGRYEQYF. The CDR3 coding sequence is TGTGCCAGCAGCGTAGGGCAGGGGAGGTACGAGCAGTACTTC.

This sequence joins TRBV5-1 and TRBJ1-2; tentative D call: TRBD1 (5 bases). CDR1 and CDR2 (germline): SGHRS, YFSETQ. This CDR3 region has 11 residues. V was cut by 7 bases and J by 8 bases, with 12 bases left in between. CDR3 protein: CASYDKGGYTF. CDR3 nucleotides: TGCGCCAGCTACGATAAGGGGGGCTACACCTTC. Combining the CDR3 with reference TRBV5-1 and TRBJ1-2 gives the whole variable domain KAGVTQTPRYLIKTRGQQVTLSCSPISGHRSVSWYQQTPGQGLQFLFEYFSETQRNKGNFPGRFSGRQFSNSRSEMNVSTLELGDSALYLCASYDKGGYTFGSGTRLTVV.

The chain employs TRBV4-2 and TRBJ2-3; tentatively, D is TRBD2 (6 bases). This CDR3 region has 17 residues. Trimming pared 3 bases from V and 0 bases from J, leaving 16 bases between. Germline loops: CDR1 LGHNA, CDR2 YNFKEQ. The CDR3 coding sequence is TGTGCCAGCAGCCAGCAGCGGCGGGAACCTAGCACAGATACGCAGTATTTT. This sequence encodes CASSQQRREPSTDTQYF.

In its sample, this clone was seen a few times. The chain carries TRBV7-6 and TRBJ2-7; 9 bases agree with TRBD1. Per germline, CDR1 SGHVS and CDR2 FNYEAQ. J gave up 2 bases and V 4 bases, and 3 bases lay outside the gene matches. CDR3 length: 14 amino acids. Here the CDR3 reads CASSSDRGTYEQYF. For the CDR3, the DNA is TGTGCCAGCAGCTCCGACAGGGGGACCTACGAGCAGTACTTC. The full variable domain, completed using reference TRBV7-6 and TRBJ2-7, is GAGVSQSPRYKVTKRGQDVALRCDPISGHVSLYWYRQALGQGPEFLTYFNYEAQQDKSGLPNDRFSAERPEGSISTLTIQRTEQRDSAMYRCASSSDRGTYEQYFGPGTRLTVT.

This chain joins TRBV25-1 and TRBJ1-2, with D unclear. V lost 4 bases, J lost 0 bases, and 12 bases lay in between. The CDR3 has 15 residues. Germline V gives CDR1 MGHDK, CDR2 SYGVNS. This chain's CDR3 is CASSARSTANYGYTF. The CDR3 nucleotides read TGTGCCAGCAGTGCAAGGTCTACAGCTAACTATGGCTACACCTTC.

The chain joins TRBV5-4 to TRBJ2-2; D remains ambiguous. This CDR3 has 14 residues. CDR1 is SGHNT, CDR2 YYREEE, per germline (reference sequence). The ends were cut back, 3 bases at V and 2 bases at J, with 8 bases in the middle. CDR3 protein: CASSWSDNTGELFF. The DNA for the CDR3 is TGTGCCAGCAGCTGGTCCGACAACACCGGGGAGCTGTTTTTT.